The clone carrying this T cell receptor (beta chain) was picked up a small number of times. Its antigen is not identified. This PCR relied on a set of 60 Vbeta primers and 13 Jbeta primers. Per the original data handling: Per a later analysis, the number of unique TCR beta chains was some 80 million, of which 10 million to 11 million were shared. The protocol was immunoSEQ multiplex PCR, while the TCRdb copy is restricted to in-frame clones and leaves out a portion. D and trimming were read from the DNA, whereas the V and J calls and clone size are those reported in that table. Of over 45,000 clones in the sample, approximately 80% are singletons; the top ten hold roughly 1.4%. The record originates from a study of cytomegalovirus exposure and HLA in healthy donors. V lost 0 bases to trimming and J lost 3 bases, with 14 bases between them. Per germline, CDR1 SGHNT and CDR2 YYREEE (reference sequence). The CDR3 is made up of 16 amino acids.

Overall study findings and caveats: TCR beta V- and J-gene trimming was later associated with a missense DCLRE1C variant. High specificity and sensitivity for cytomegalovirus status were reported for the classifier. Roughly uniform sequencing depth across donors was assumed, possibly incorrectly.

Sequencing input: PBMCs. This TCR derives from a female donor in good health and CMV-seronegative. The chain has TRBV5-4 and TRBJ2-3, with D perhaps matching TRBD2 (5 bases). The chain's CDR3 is CASSLARGSETDTQYF. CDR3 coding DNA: TGTGCCAGCAGCTTGGCCCGGGGAAGTGAGACAGATACGCAGTATTTT.